Each of the 22 T cell receptor beta chains below was sequenced from the same sample in a study of blood T cell repertoires in COVID-19. Sequencing was performed with immunoSEQ multiplex PCR; in TCRdb, only in-frame clones are kept and a portion is missing. The profile covers about 150,000 clones, with roughly 84% appearing a single time and around 5.4% taken by the ten largest. The sequenced sample consisted of PBMCs or T cells enriched from blood (not recorded which). Every receptor here comes from a woman aged 45-60 years who had been exposed to COVID-19.

The count of this clone is one. One end of the junction is discordant with germline, which a read error may explain. CDR3 nucleotides: TGTGCCAGCAGCCTAGAGGTGACAGGGATGAACACCGGGGAGCTGTTTTTT. Translating gives CASSLEVTGMNTGELFF. The chain couples TRBV11-2 to TRBJ2-2; TRBD1 matches 7 bases. Germline V gene lookup returns CDR1 SGHAT and CDR2 FQNNGV. CDR3 length: 17 residues. Full variable domain (outside the CDR3, taken from reference TRBV11-2 and TRBJ2-2): EAGVAQSPRYKIIEKRQSVAFWCNPISGHATLYWYQQILGQGPKLLIQFQNNGVVDDSQLPKDRFSAERLKGVDSTLKIQPAKLEDSAVYLCASSLEVTGMNTGELFFGEGSRLTVL.

The gene calls are TRBV2 and TRBJ2-3, with 7 bases aligning to TRBD2. The CDR3 extends over 15 amino acids. The V segment lost 6 bases and the J segment 1 base; nucleotides outside the gene matches: 7. The germline gives CDR1 SNHLY, CDR2 FYNNEI. CDR3 amino acids: CASRLDRGGTDTQYF. For the CDR3, the DNA is TGTGCCAGCAGGCTGGACCGGGGGGGCACAGATACGCAGTATTTT. Filled out from reference TRBV2 and TRBJ2-3, the complete variable domain reads EPEVTQTPSHQVTQMGQEVILRCVPISNHLYFYWYRQILGQKVEFLVSFYNNEISEKSEIFDDQFSVERPDGSNFTLKIRSTKLEDSAMYFCASRLDRGGTDTQYFGPGTRLTVL.

This clone is a singleton in its sample. The chain links TRBV7-8 to TRBJ2-3; TRBD1 agrees at 7 bases. The V and J ends lost 5 bases and 3 bases, in that order; junction bases with no gene match: 2. Per the germline V gene, CDR1 is SGHVS and CDR2 is FQNEAQ. This CDR3 has 13 amino acids. The CDR3 spells CASSQQGTDTQYF. For the CDR3, the DNA is TGTGCCAGCAGCCAACAGGGGACAGATACGCAGTATTTT.

The sample holds a few counts of this clone. The CDR3 sequence is CASKFAATGELFF. The CDR3 DNA is TGTGCCAGCAAATTTGCGGCCACCGGGGAGCTGTTTTTT. The chain recombines TRBV11-2 with TRBJ2-2, with D unresolved. From germline, CDR1 is SGHAT and CDR2 FQNNGV. The V gene lost 7 bases and the J gene lost 4 bases, with 10 bases spanning the gap. The CDR3 covers 13 residues.

The chain uses TRBV12-5 and TRBJ1-2; D is unresolved. Germline-derived CDR1 and CDR2 are LGHNT and FRNRAP. The CDR3 runs 13 residues. With 3 bases removed from V and 4 bases from J, the gap between germline ends came to 9 bases. As DNA, the CDR3 is TGTGCTAGTGGTTTATCAGATGTCTATGGCTACACCTTC. Protein: CASGLSDVYGYTF.

This chain links TRBV19 with TRBJ1-5, with D possibly TRBD1 on 6 matching bases. The V gene lost 9 bases and the J gene lost 2 bases, with 11 bases spanning the gap. CDR1 LNHDA and CDR2 SQIVND come from the germline V gene (reference sequence). The CDR3 runs to 13 residues. The CDR3, as DNA: TGTGCCAGCCAATACAGGGGCAATCAGCCCCAGCATTTT. This encodes CASQYRGNQPQHF.

This clone occurred once. This chain uses TRBV6-5 with TRBJ1-1; D is undetermined. The CDR3 covers 13 residues. V was trimmed by 10 bases and J by 1 base, leaving 13 bases between them. CDR1 is MNHEY and CDR2 is SVGAGI in the germline V gene. The CDR3 nucleotides are TGTGCCACCCGACGGAGTAAGAACACTGAAGCTTTCTTT. It encodes CATRRSKNTEAFF.

The chain is built from TRBV9 and TRBJ2-1; 13 bases fit TRBD2. The germline V gene has CDR1 SGDLS and CDR2 YYNGEE. This CDR3 is 19 amino acids long. With V trimmed by 4 bases and J by 7 bases, 17 bases remained unmatched. The DNA for the CDR3 is TGTGCCAGCAGCTTTGGCGGACTAGCGGGAGTGGGACGGTTGAATGAGCAGTTCTTC. Translated, it gives CASSFGGLAGVGRLNEQFF.

This clone appeared a few times. This chain uses TRBV6-5 with TRBJ1-1; a possible D gene is TRBD1 (5 bases). Trimming removed 0 bases from V and 1 base from J, with 9 bases in between. CDR1 MNHEY and CDR2 SVGAGI come from the germline V gene. CDR3 length: 15 amino acids. As DNA, the CDR3 is TGTGCCAGCAGTTACTCGCGTCAGGGGAACACTGAAGCTTTCTTT. Amino acid sequence: CASSYSRQGNTEAFF.

This chain uses TRBV6-6 with TRBJ2-7, with D hard to call. This CDR3 is 11 amino acids long. The ends were cut back, 10 bases at V and 3 bases at J, with 10 bases in the middle. Per the germline V gene, CDR1 is MNHNY and CDR2 is SVGAGI (reference sequence). The CDR3 sequence is CATKTDYEQYF. CDR3 bases: TGTGCCACCAAGACTGACTACGAGCAGTACTTC.

This clone was seen only once. CDR3 region: CASTLTETYEQYF. The CDR3 bases are TGCGCCAGCACTCTGACAGAGACCTACGAGCAGTACTTC. The chain combines TRBV10-2 with TRBJ2-7, with a weak D call TRBD1 (5 bases). The germline gives CDR1 WSHSY, CDR2 SAAADI. This CDR3 region has 13 residues. The V and J ends lost 7 bases and 2 bases respectively, with 12 bases between them.

This clone was seen only a few times. The rearrangement uses TRBV7-2 and TRBJ2-2; 8 bases match TRBD1. Germline CDR1 is SGHTA and CDR2 is FQGNSA. The CDR3 has 15 amino acids. The V gene end was trimmed by 5 bases and the J gene end by 4 bases; junction bases not matched to a gene: 6. CDR3 in amino acids: CASSQDRAGTGELFF. CDR3 bases: TGTGCCAGCAGCCAGGACAGGGCGGGCACCGGGGAGCTGTTTTTT.

The J gene is TRBJ2-7, the V gene TRBV19, with D possibly matching TRBD1 (6 bases). V was shortened by 4 bases and J by 2 bases, with 12 bases between the two germline ends. The germline V gene encodes CDR1 LNHDA and CDR2 SQIVND (reference sequence). This CDR3 is built from 14 residues. CDR3 residues: CASSSGQSTYEQYF. The CDR3 DNA sequence: TGTGCCAGTAGTAGCGGACAGTCTACCTACGAGCAGTACTTC.

V is TRBV19 and J is TRBJ2-2; 10 bases line up with TRBD2. The J segment lost 7 bases and the V segment lost 7 bases, leaving 9 bases of the junction unmatched. CDR1 and CDR2 from the germline V gene are LNHDA and SQIVND (reference sequence). This CDR3 spans 15 amino acids. The CDR3, as DNA: TGTGCCAGTAACCCTAGCGGGAGATGGGGCGGGGAGCTGTTTTTT. Translated, it gives CASNPSGRWGGELFF. The full variable domain, with the rest looked up from reference TRBV19 and TRBJ2-2, is DGGITQSPKYLFRKEGQNVTLSCEQNLNHDAMYWYRQDPGQGLRLIYYSQIVNDFQKGDIAEGYSVSREKKESFPLTVTSAQKNPTAFYLCASNPSGRWGGELFFGEGSRLTVL.

This chain connects TRBV19 to TRBJ1-2; possible D gene TRBD1, 6 bases. This CDR3 is built from 14 residues. Trimming left V 2 bases short and J 7 bases short, with 14 bases between. Germline V CDR1 and CDR2: LNHDA, SQIVND (reference sequence). The CDR3 region has the DNA TGTGCCAGTAGTATACAGGGGTGGGGAACTGGCTACACCTTC. This encodes CASSIQGWGTGYTF.

The chain couples TRBV14 to TRBJ2-7; 9 positions agree with TRBD2. V trimming: 0 bases; J trimming: 1 base; junction bases outside the gene matches: 4. This CDR3 is built from 16 residues. Germline assignment: CDR1 SGHDN and CDR2 FVKESK. CDR3 DNA: TGTGCCAGCAGCCAAGATAGCGGGAGCTGGTCCTACGAGCAGTACTTC. This gives the protein CASSQDSGSWSYEQYF.

This chain connects TRBV7-2 to TRBJ2-1; D possibly corresponds to TRBD1 (6 bases). Trimming took 1 base from V and 0 from J, leaving 10 bases between them. The CDR3 length is 16 residues. Per germline, CDR1 SGHTA and CDR2 FQGNSA. The CDR3 DNA sequence: TGTGCCAGCAGCTTAGTGGGGACACCCTCCTACAATGAGCAGTTCTTC. Amino acid sequence: CASSLVGTPSYNEQFF.

V and J are TRBV5-1 and TRBJ2-5; 10 bases are shared with TRBD1. Germline CDR1 and CDR2: SGHRS and YFSETQ. This CDR3 comprises 14 residues. V gave up 1 base and J gave up 5 bases; unmatched junction bases: 2. The CDR3 is CASSLKGQGETQYF. In DNA form, the CDR3 reads TGCGCCAGCAGCTTGAAGGGACAGGGGGAGACCCAGTACTTC. Filled out from reference TRBV5-1 and TRBJ2-5, the complete variable domain reads KAGVTQTPRYLIKTRGQQVTLSCSPISGHRSVSWYQQTPGQGLQFLFEYFSETQRNKGNFPGRFSGRQFSNSRSEMNVSTLELGDSALYLCASSLKGQGETQYFGPGTRLLVL.

CDR3 protein: CAWSGGVGQPQHF. In nucleotides, the CDR3 is TGTGCCTGGAGCGGAGGGGTAGGTCAGCCCCAGCATTTT. J is TRBJ1-5 and V is TRBV30, with D maybe TRBD1 (5 bases). The CDR3 has 13 amino acids. Trimming removed 3 bases at V and 6 bases at J, with 12 bases between. The germline V gene has CDR1 GTSNPN and CDR2 SVGIG (reference sequence).

The V call is TRBV2, the J call TRBJ1-5, with D possibly TRBD1 on 6 matching bases. V lost 6 bases and J lost 3, with 18 bases in between. The CDR3 contains 16 residues. Germline V gene sequence: CDR1 SNHLY, CDR2 FYNNEI. The CDR3: CASSDIRGQYNQPQHF. CDR3 in DNA: TGTGCCAGCAGCGATATCCGGGGACAATACAATCAGCCCCAGCATTTT.

In the case of this clone: The sample holds other DNA sequences that translate to the same CDR3. The chain recombines TRBV19 with TRBJ1-3; maybe TRBD1 (5 bases). The germline V gene encodes CDR1 LNHDA and CDR2 SQIVND (reference sequence). Trimming pared 3 bases from V and 3 bases from J, leaving 9 bases between. CDR3 size: 14 residues. CDR3 loop: CASSIGGSGNTIYF. The CDR3 DNA reads TGTGCCAGTAGTATCGGGGGAAGTGGAAACACCATATATTTT.

This clone showed up just once. This chain uses TRBV4-3 with TRBJ1-5; no clear D. V dropped 4 bases and J dropped 4 bases, with 8 bases sitting between them. The germline V gene has CDR1 LGHNA and CDR2 YSLEER. The CDR3 extends over 13 amino acids. The CDR3 protein is CASSRERNQPQHF. The CDR3 coding sequence is TGCGCCAGCAGCCGGGAGAGAAATCAGCCCCAGCATTTT.